The 8 T cell receptor beta chains reported below all come from one sample, sequenced in a study of CD8 T cells in Susac syndrome (dated by TCRdb to between 2019 and 2020). Library preparation employed the immunoSEQ multiplex PCR assay. RNA was extracted with the RNeasy kit and roughly 0.5 to 1 ug was reverse transcribed using random hexamers. TCRdb reprocessing: public reads trimmed at Q25 with fastp, clones called with MiXCR, in-frame beta chains kept. Every distinct CDR3 protein forms one entry, paired with its most common genes and DNA. The table for this sample lists under 95,000 distinct CDR3 sequences; about 95% of them were counted only once. About 0.28% of the sample belongs to the ten largest clones. Sequencing was done on a sample of CD4+ T cells from PBMCs. All receptors come from a human donor with Susac syndrome.

The V call is TRBV12-3 or TRBV12-4, the J call TRBJ1-2; 7 bases are a match to TRBD1. The CDR3 sequence is 13 residues long. J gave up 4 bases and V 5 bases, and 4 bases lay outside the gene matches. This chain's CDR3 is CASSTGTVYGYTF. CDR3 coding DNA: TGTGCCAGCAGTACCGGGACAGTCTATGGCTACACCTTC.

The chain combines TRBV30 with TRBJ1-6, with a possible D match to TRBD1 (5 bases). Looked up from germline, CDR1 is GTSNPN and CDR2 is SVGIG (reference sequence). V shed 8 bases and J shed 8 bases, with 16 bases lying between them. The CDR3 is 13 amino acids. The CDR3 region has the DNA TGTGCCAGTGGGGGACCCATCTATTCACCCCTCCACTTT. It codes for CASGGPIYSPLHF.

The rearrangement uses TRBV6-5 and TRBJ1-6; no clear D. V dropped 6 bases and J dropped 10 bases, with 13 bases sitting between them. Germline CDR1 is MNHEY and CDR2 is SVGAGI. The CDR3 length is 13 residues. CDR3 DNA: TGTGCCAGCAGCTCTCTCCTAAGGTCACCCCTCCACTTT. It yields the protein CASSSLLRSPLHF.

The chain links TRBV24-1 to TRBJ2-1; TRBD1 aligns across 7 bases. CDR3 length equals 16 residues. With 3 bases clipped from V and 0 bases from J, the junction kept 4 bases outside the gene matches. Looked up from germline, CDR1 is KGHDR and CDR2 is SFDVKD. The chain's CDR3 is CATSDNRGDSYNEQFF. The CDR3 DNA reads as TGTGCCACCAGTGATAACAGGGGCGACTCCTACAATGAGCAGTTCTTC.

The chain links TRBV30 to TRBJ2-2; D remains unclear. Per the germline V gene, CDR1 is GTSNPN and CDR2 is SVGIG (reference sequence). V lost 4 bases to trimming and J lost 4 bases, with 7 bases between them. CDR3 length equals 12 residues. CDR3 amino acids: CAWIAFTGELFF. In DNA form, the CDR3 reads TGTGCCTGGATCGCGTTCACCGGGGAGCTGTTTTTT.

V gene TRBV29-1 combines with J gene TRBJ2-7; D not certain. The CDR3 consists of 12 residues. Per germline, CDR1 SQVTM and CDR2 ANQGSEA. Trimming took 4 bases from V and 3 from J, leaving 10 bases between them. The CDR3 coding sequence is TGCAGCGTTGCATACGGCCTCTACGAGCAGTACTTC. Amino acid sequence: CSVAYGLYEQYF.

This clonotype was picked up one time. The CDR3 DNA follows: TGCGCCAGCAGCCAAGATCCAGGGGACTACGAGCAGTACTTC. Residues: CASSQDPGDYEQYF. This chain joins TRBV4-3 and TRBJ2-7; D perhaps matches TRBD1 (6 bases). The germline V gene encodes CDR1 LGHNA and CDR2 YSLEER. Deletions cut 0 bases from V and 3 bases from J, with 9 bases between. The CDR3 covers 14 residues.

This chain joins TRBV20-1 and TRBJ1-1; D perhaps matches TRBD1 (5 bases). The CDR3 totals 11 residues. Trimming took 1 base from V and 7 from J, leaving 7 bases between them. Germline loops: CDR1 DFQATT, CDR2 SNEGSKA (reference sequence). DNA of the CDR3: TGCAGTGCTAGAGTGGGGCGTGAAGCTTTCTTT. It is translated as CSARVGREAFF.